Here is one T cell receptor beta chain with its context. The antigen remains unidentified. The data derive from a study of OX40 agonist ivuxolimab in advanced cancers. Study-wide context: The treatment was a fully human IgG2 OX40 agonist, ivuxolimab.

Measured with immunoSEQ multiplex PCR; TCRdb has only the in-frame clones, and not every one. This table holds 50,000 to 70,000 clones, about 86% found once. Germline V gene lookup returns CDR1 KGHSH and CDR2 LQKENI. This CDR3 has 16 amino acids. V trimming: 3 bases; J trimming: 7 bases; junction bases outside the gene matches: 12. Notes on the study in general: Those patients achieving a partial response at 0.1-3.0 mg/kg showed among the lowest clonal expansion.

Source: CD4+ or CD8+ T cells sorted from blood, taken in a trial of the OX40 agonist ivuxolimab. This clonotype originated in an adult with an advanced solid tumor such as melanoma, head and neck, liver or kidney cancer. The J gene is TRBJ2-3, the V gene TRBV18; 8 nucleotides agree with TRBD2. The CDR3 loop is CASSPRGLGLGYTQYF. The CDR3 bases are TGTGCCAGCTCACCCCGGGGACTAGGGCTAGGATATACGCAGTATTTT.